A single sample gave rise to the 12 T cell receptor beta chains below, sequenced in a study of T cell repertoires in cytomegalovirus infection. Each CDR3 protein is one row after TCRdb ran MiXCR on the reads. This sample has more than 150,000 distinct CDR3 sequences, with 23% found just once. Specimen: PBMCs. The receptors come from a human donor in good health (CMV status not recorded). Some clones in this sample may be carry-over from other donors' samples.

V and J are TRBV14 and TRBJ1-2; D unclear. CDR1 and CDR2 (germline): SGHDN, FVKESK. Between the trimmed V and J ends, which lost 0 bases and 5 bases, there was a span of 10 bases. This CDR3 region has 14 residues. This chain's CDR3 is CASSQDLSDYGYTF. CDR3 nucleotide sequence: TGTGCCAGCAGCCAAGATCTTTCCGATTATGGCTACACCTTC.

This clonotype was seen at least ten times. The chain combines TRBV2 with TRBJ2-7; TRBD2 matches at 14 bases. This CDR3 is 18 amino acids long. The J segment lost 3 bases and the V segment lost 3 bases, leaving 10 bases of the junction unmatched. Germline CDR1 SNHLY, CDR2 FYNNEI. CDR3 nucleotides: TGTGCCAGCAGTGATCCGGGACTAGCGGGAGCTTTGGTCTACGAGCAGTACTTC. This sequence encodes CASSDPGLAGALVYEQYF.

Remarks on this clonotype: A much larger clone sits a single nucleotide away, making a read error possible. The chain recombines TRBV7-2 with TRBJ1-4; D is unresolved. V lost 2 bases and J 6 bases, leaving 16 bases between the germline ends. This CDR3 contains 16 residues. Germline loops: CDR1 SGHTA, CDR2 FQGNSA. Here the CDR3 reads CASSLLRVAAYEKLFF. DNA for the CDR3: TGTGCCAGCAGCTTACTGCGAGTGGCCGCATATGAAAAACTGTTTTTT.

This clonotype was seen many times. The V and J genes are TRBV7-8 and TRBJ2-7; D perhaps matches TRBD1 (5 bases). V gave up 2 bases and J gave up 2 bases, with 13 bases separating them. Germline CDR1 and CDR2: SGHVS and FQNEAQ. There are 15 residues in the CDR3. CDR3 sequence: CASSLSQDRAYEQYF. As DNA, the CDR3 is TGTGCCAGCAGCTTATCACAGGACCGCGCCTACGAGCAGTACTTC. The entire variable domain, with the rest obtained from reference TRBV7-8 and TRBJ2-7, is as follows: GAGVSQSPRYKVAKRGQDVALRCDPISGHVSLFWYQQALGQGPEFLTYFQNEAQLDKSGLPSDRFFAERPEGSVSTLKIQRTQQEDSAVYLCASSLSQDRAYEQYFGPGTRLTVT.

The CDR3 sequence: CASSAGPPTSGGAYEQYF. The CDR3 nucleotides read TGTGCCAGCAGCGCTGGGCCTCCGACTAGCGGGGGGGCCTACGAGCAGTACTTC. The chain employs TRBV7-2 and TRBJ2-7; 14 bases match TRBD2. The J segment lost 2 bases and the V segment lost 5 bases, leaving 11 bases of the junction unmatched. This CDR3 is 18 amino acids long. The germline V gene has CDR1 SGHTA and CDR2 FQGNSA.

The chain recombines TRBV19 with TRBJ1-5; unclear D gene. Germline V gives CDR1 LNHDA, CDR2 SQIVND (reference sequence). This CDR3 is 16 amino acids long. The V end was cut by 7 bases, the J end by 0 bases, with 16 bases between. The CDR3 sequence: CASTLAASYSNQPQHF. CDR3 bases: TGTGCCAGTACCTTAGCGGCCAGCTATAGCAATCAGCCCCAGCATTTT.

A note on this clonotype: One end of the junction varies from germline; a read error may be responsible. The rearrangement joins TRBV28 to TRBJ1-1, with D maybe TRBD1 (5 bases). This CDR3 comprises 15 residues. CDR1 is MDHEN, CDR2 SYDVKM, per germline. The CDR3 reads CDSSLPAQGREEAFF. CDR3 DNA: TGTGACAGCAGTTTACCCGCCCAGGGCCGGGAGGAAGCTTTCTTT.

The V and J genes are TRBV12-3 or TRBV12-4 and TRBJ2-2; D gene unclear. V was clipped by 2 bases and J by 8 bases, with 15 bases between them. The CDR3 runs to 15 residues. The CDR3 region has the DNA TGTGCCAGCAGTTTAACCGGGTCCCCTGAGGGGGAGCTGTTTTTT. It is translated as CASSLTGSPEGELFF.

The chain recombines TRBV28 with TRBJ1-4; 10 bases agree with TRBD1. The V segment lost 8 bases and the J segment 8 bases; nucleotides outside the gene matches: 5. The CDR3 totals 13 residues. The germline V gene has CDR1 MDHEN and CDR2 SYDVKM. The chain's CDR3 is CASRRDRGEKLFF. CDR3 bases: TGTGCCAGCCGACGGGACAGGGGCGAAAAACTGTTTTTT.

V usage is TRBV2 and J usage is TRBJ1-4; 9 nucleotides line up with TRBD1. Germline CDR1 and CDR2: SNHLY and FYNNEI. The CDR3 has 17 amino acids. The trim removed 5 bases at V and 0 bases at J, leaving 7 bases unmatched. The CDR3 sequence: CASSWDREGATNEKLFF. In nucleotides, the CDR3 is TGTGCCAGCAGTTGGGACAGGGAAGGAGCAACTAATGAAAAACTGTTTTTT.

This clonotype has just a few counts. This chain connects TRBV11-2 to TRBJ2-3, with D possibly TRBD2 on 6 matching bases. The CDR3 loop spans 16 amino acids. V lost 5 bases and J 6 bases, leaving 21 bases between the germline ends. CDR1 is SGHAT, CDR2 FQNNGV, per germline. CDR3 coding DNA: TGTGCCAGCAGCCTCCGGGACTTACTCCCCGCGGATACGCAGTATTTT. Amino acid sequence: CASSLRDLLPADTQYF.

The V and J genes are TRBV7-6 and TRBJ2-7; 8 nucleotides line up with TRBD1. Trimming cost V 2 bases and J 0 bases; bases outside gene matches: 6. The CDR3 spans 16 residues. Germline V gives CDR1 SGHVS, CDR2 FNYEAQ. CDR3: CASSLRGTGPSYEQYF. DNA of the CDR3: TGTGCCAGCAGCTTAAGGGGGACAGGACCCTCCTACGAGCAGTACTTC.